What follows are 15 T cell receptor beta chains derived from one specimen sequenced in a study of PD-1 blockade in mismatch repair-deficient tumors (TCRdb year 2017). The library came from the immunoSEQ multiplex PCR assay. As stored in TCRdb, this immuneACCESS dataset retains in-frame rearrangements with V and J assigned. A fraction of the clones does not appear; measured against another copy, unresolved V genes explain less than half of the discrepancy, and the remainder lacks a known reason. Here the sample has 60,000 to 70,000 clones; more than 70% occur a single time. The top ten constitute about 15% of the sample. Sequencing used peripheral blood, obtained 52 weeks after starting pembrolizumab. These receptor sequences come from an adult with mismatch repair-deficient cancer.

The V and J genes are TRBV13 and TRBJ2-1; TRBD2 aligns across 14 bases. V trimming: 4 bases; J trimming: 5 bases; junction bases outside the gene matches: 10. This CDR3 comprises 18 residues. CDR1 and CDR2 (germline): PRHDT, FYEKMQ (reference sequence). CDR3 region: CASSSSGLAGGGDNEQFF. The CDR3 DNA reads TGTGCCAGCAGCTCTAGCGGACTAGCGGGAGGAGGCGACAATGAGCAGTTCTTC.

V and J are TRBV6-5 and TRBJ2-2; tentative D call: TRBD1 (6 bases). The V gene's germline CDR1 is MNHEY and CDR2 SVGAGI. This CDR3 contains 13 residues. V shed 6 bases and J shed 6 bases, with 11 bases lying between them. CDR3 loop: CASSRTVSGELFF. As DNA, the CDR3 is TGTGCCAGCAGCCGGACAGTATCCGGGGAGCTGTTTTTT.

This clone was detected a few times. The chain carries TRBV9 and TRBJ2-1; 7 bases map to TRBD2. V gave up 0 bases and J gave up 7 bases; unmatched junction bases: 7. CDR1 SGDLS and CDR2 YYNGEE come from the germline V gene. This CDR3 is built from 15 residues. CDR3 loop: CASSVVGGRGNEQFF. The DNA for the CDR3 is TGTGCCAGCAGCGTAGTTGGCGGGAGAGGTAATGAGCAGTTCTTC.

The CDR3 region has the DNA TGTGCCAGCAGCGTAGATGAGCCGGGGCAAGAGACCCAGTACTTC. Amino acid sequence: CASSVDEPGQETQYF. The V call is TRBV9, the J call TRBJ2-5, with D possibly being TRBD2 (5 bases). Trimming removed 0 bases from V and 2 bases from J, with 11 bases in between. The CDR3 is made up of 15 amino acids. CDR1 is SGDLS and CDR2 is YYNGEE in the germline V gene.

The chain joins TRBV4-3 to TRBJ2-3, with 9 bases fitting TRBD1. This CDR3 region has 15 residues. Germline V gene sequence: CDR1 LGHNA, CDR2 YSLEER. V was clipped by 0 bases and J by 3 bases; unmatched bases: 1. CDR3 loop: CASSQDGQGTDTQYF. As DNA, the CDR3 is TGCGCCAGCAGCCAAGACGGACAGGGGACAGATACGCAGTATTTT.

This chain links TRBV30 with TRBJ1-2; no clear D. V lost 3 bases to trimming and J lost 8 bases, with 19 bases between them. The CDR3 loop spans 14 amino acids. Germline loops: CDR1 GTSNPN, CDR2 SVGIG (reference sequence). The CDR3 nucleotides read TGTGCCTGGAGCCCCTCCTTGTCTAGTATCGGCTACACCTTC. Translated: CAWSPSLSSIGYTF. Based on the CDR3 plus reference TRBV30 and TRBJ1-2, the full variable domain is SQTIHQWPATLVQPVGSPLSLECTVEGTSNPNLYWYRQAAGRGLQLLFYSVGIGQISSEVPQNLSASRPQDRQFILSSKKLLLSDSGFYLCAWSPSLSSIGYTFGSGTRLTVV.

V and J are TRBV7-6 and TRBJ1-1; D unresolved. V dropped 5 bases and J dropped 0 bases, with 13 bases sitting between them. Germline values: CDR1 SGHVS, CDR2 FNYEAQ. This CDR3 spans 15 amino acids. DNA of the CDR3: TGTGCCAGCAGCCAATCCACAGAGATGAACACTGAAGCTTTCTTT. This sequence encodes CASSQSTEMNTEAFF.

This chain uses TRBV30 with TRBJ2-7; 10 bases agree with TRBD2. The germline V gene has CDR1 GTSNPN and CDR2 SVGIG (reference sequence). The CDR3 has 15 amino acids. The V and J ends lost 0 bases and 6 bases, in that order; junction bases with no gene match: 8. The CDR3 spells CAWSVFPSGSFEQYF. As DNA, the CDR3 is TGTGCCTGGAGTGTTTTTCCTAGCGGGAGTTTCGAGCAGTACTTC. The entire variable domain, with the rest obtained from reference TRBV30 and TRBJ2-7, is as follows: SQTIHQWPATLVQPVGSPLSLECTVEGTSNPNLYWYRQAAGRGLQLLFYSVGIGQISSEVPQNLSASRPQDRQFILSSKKLLLSDSGFYLCAWSVFPSGSFEQYFGPGTRLTVT.

The CDR3 coding sequence is TGTGCCAGCAGCGTAGAAGGGCTAGTCGGCAGGGATACGCAGTATTTT. It specifies CASSVEGLVGRDTQYF. This chain uses TRBV9 with TRBJ2-3; unclear D gene. Germline V gene sequence: CDR1 SGDLS, CDR2 YYNGEE. The CDR3 is made up of 16 amino acids. V lost 0 bases, J lost 6 bases, and 17 bases lay in between.

This clone was recorded only once. The rearrangement joins TRBV15 to TRBJ2-1; 8 nucleotides match TRBD2. Germline values: CDR1 LNHNV, CDR2 YYDKDF (reference sequence). The J segment lost 4 bases and the V segment lost 5 bases, leaving 13 bases of the junction unmatched. There are 17 residues in the CDR3. DNA for the CDR3: TGTGCCACCAGCGGGACATTGGGCGGGAGGAAGTACAATGAGCAGTTCTTC. Its protein product is CATSGTLGGRKYNEQFF.

The chain uses TRBV6-1 and TRBJ1-5; D possibly corresponds to TRBD1 (5 bases). Germline V CDR1 and CDR2: MNHNS, SASEGT. The CDR3 covers 14 residues. V lost 11 bases to trimming and J lost 0 bases, with 14 bases between them. CDR3 DNA sequence: TGTGCCGGGGGGGGACGGTATAGCAATCAGCCCCAGCATTTT. Protein: CAGGGRYSNQPQHF.

The J gene is TRBJ2-1, the V gene TRBV9; 7 bases align to TRBD2. The CDR3 contains 14 residues. Per germline, CDR1 SGDLS and CDR2 YYNGEE. V lost 4 bases and J lost 5; bases outside the gene matches: 6. The CDR3 nucleotides are TGTGCCAGCAGCTTAAGGACTAGTCACAATGAGCAGTTCTTC. Its translation: CASSLRTSHNEQFF.

The genes are TRBV27 and TRBJ2-5; 11 bases fit TRBD2. This CDR3 comprises 19 residues. Germline V gene data show CDR1 as MNHEY and CDR2 as SMNVEV (reference sequence). The ends lost 2 bases at V and 1 base at J; junction bases unmatched: 12. The CDR3 nucleotides read TGTGCCAGCAGTTTAGTGGGGGGAGGACTAGCGGGCCCCCAAGAGACCCAGTACTTC. It specifies CASSLVGGGLAGPQETQYF.

The chain carries TRBV18 and TRBJ2-7; 10 nucleotides align to TRBD2. The CDR3 is 18 amino acids. Unmatched junction bases numbered 13, after V lost 0 bases and J lost 5 bases. The germline V gene has CDR1 KGHSH and CDR2 LQKENI. In DNA form, the CDR3 reads TGTGCCAGCTCACCACCTAAGGCTAGCGGGAGTTATGTCGACGAGCAGTACTTC. It specifies CASSPPKASGSYVDEQYF.

The rearrangement uses TRBV6-6 and TRBJ2-6; D not certain. Germline lookup yields CDR1 MNHNY and CDR2 SVGAGI (reference sequence). V dropped 1 base and J dropped 0 bases, with 4 bases sitting between them. CDR3 length: 15 residues. CDR3 in amino acids: CASSYYDSGANVLTF. CDR3 DNA sequence: TGTGCCAGCAGTTACTATGACTCTGGGGCCAACGTCCTGACTTTC.